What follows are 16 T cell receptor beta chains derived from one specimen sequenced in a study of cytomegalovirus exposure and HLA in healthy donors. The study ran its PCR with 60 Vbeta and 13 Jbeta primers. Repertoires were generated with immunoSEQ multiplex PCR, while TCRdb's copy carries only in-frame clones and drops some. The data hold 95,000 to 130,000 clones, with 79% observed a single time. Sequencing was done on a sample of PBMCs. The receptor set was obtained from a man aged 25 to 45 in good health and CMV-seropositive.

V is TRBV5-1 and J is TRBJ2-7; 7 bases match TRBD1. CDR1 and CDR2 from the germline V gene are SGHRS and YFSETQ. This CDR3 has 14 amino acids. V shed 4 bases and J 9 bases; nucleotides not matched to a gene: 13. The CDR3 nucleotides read TGCGCCAGCAGCCTCCGGGACAGAGACTTGGGGCAGTACTTC. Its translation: CASSLRDRDLGQYF.

CDR3 DNA sequence: TGTGCCAGCAGGGACAGGGCCCCCTCCTACGAGCAGTACTTC. Protein sequence: CASRDRAPSYEQYF. The chain combines TRBV2 with TRBJ2-7, with 8 bases lining up with TRBD1. This CDR3 is 14 amino acids long. Per germline, CDR1 SNHLY and CDR2 FYNNEI. The V gene end was trimmed by 6 bases and the J gene end by 0 bases; junction bases not matched to a gene: 4.

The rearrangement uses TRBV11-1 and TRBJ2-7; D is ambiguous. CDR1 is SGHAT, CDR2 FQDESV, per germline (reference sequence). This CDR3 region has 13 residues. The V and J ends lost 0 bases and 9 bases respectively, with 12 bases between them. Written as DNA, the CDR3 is TGTGCCAGCAGCTTAGCCTGGGCGACCGGGCAGTACTTC. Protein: CASSLAWATGQYF.

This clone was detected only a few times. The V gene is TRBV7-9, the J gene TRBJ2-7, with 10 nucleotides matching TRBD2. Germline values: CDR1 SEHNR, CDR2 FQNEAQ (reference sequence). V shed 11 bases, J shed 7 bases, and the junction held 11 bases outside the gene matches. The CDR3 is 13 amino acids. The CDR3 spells CAGSSGGPGEQYF. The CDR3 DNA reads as TGTGCCGGTAGTAGCGGGGGGCCGGGGGAGCAGTACTTC.

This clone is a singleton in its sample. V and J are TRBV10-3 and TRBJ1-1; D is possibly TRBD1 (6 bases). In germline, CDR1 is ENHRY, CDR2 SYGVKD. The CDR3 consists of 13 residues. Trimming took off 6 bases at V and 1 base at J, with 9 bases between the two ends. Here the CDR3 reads CAIRQGGNTEAFF. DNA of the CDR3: TGTGCCATCAGACAGGGTGGGAACACTGAAGCTTTCTTT.

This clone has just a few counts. The CDR3 protein is CASSQDSRGVQIEQYF. CDR3 bases: TGCGCCAGCAGCCAAGATAGTCGGGGGGTGCAAATAGAGCAGTACTTC. The gene calls are TRBV4-3 and TRBJ2-7; 7 bases align to TRBD2. Germline CDR1 is LGHNA and CDR2 is YSLEER. The CDR3 has 16 amino acids. V gave up 0 bases and J gave up 7 bases; unmatched junction bases: 12.

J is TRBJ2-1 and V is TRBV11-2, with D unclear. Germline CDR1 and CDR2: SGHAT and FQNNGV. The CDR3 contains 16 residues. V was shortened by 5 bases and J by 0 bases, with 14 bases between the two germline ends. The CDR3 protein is CASSGYSPRSYNEQFF. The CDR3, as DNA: TGTGCCAGCAGCGGGTACAGCCCCCGCTCCTACAATGAGCAGTTCTTC.

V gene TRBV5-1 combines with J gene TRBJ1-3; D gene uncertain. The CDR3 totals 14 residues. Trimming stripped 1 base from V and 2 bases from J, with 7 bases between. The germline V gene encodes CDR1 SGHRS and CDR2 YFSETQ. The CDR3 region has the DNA TGCGCCAGCAGCTTGCTAGGAGCTGGAAACACCATATATTTT. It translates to CASSLLGAGNTIYF.

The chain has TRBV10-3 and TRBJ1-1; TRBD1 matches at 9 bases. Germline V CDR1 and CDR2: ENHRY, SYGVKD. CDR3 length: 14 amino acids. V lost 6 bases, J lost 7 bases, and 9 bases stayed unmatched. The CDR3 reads CAISPGQGNDEAFF. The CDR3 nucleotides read TGTGCCATCAGCCCGGGACAGGGAAACGATGAAGCTTTCTTT.

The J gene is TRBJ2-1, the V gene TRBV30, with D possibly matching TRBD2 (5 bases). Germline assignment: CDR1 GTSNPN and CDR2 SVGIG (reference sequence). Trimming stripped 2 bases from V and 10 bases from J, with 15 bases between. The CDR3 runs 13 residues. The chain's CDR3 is CAWSSDSLAEQFF. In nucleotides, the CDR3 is TGTGCCTGGAGTTCTGACTCCTTAGCGGAGCAGTTCTTC.

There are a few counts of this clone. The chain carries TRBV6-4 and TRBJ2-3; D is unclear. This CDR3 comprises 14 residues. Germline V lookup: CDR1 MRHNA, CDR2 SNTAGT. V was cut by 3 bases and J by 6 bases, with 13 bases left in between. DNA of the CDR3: TGTGCCAGCAGTGATCGCGGTGAATGGGATACGCAGTATTTT. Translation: CASSDRGEWDTQYF.

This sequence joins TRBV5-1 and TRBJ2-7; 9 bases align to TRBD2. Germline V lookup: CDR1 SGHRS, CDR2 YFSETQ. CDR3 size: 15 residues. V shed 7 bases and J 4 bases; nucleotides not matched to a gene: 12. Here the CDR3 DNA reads TGCGCCAGCCGAGCTAGGGCTAGCGGGACTTACGAGCAGTACTTC. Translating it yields CASRARASGTYEQYF.

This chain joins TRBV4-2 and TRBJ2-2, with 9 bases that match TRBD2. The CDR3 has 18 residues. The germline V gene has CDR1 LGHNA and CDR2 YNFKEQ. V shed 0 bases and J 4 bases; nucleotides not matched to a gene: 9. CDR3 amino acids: CASSQDRASGAGTGELFF. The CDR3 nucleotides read TGTGCCAGCAGCCAAGATCGTGCTAGCGGGGCCGGCACCGGGGAGCTGTTTTTT.

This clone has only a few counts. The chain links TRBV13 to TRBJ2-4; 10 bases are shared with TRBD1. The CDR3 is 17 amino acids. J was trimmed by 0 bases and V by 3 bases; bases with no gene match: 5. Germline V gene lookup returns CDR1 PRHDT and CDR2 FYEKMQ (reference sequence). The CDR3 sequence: CASSFSTGGLAKNIQYF. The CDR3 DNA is TGTGCCAGCAGCTTTTCGACAGGGGGCTTAGCCAAAAACATTCAGTACTTC.

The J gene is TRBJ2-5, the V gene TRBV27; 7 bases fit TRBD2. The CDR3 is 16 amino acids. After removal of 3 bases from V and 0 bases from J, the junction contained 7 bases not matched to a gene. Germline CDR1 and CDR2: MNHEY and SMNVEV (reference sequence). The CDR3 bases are TGTGCCAGCAGTTTTTCTAGCGGAGAGTACCAAGAGACCCAGTACTTC. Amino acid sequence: CASSFSSGEYQETQYF.

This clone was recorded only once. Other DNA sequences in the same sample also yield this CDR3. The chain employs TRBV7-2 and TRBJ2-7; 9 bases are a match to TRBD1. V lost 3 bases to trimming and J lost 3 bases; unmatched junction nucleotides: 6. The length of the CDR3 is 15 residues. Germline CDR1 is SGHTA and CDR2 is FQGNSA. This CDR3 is CASSFDLGQGYEQYF. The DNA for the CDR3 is TGTGCCAGCAGCTTTGATTTGGGACAGGGCTACGAGCAGTACTTC. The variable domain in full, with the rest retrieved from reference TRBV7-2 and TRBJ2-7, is GAGVSQSPSNKVTEKGKDVELRCDPISGHTALYWYRQSLGQGLEFLIYFQGNSAPDKSGLPSDRFSAERTGGSVSTLTIQRTQQEDSAVYLCASSFDLGQGYEQYFGPGTRLTVT.